Listed here are 16 T cell receptor beta chains from one sample, sequenced in a study of T-cell reconstitution after alpha-beta-depleted transplantation in children. A library of TCRbeta sequences, prepared with unique molecular identifiers, was generated. MiXCR was run by TCRdb on the PCR reads, yielding one entry per CDR3 protein. The table shows 260,000 or so distinct CDR3 sequences, with around 12% occurring only once. Sample: PBMCs from the stem cell graft donor, taken from the stem cell graft. Receptor source: a human donor who donated a stem cell graft to a child with acute lymphoblastic leukemia.

V gene TRBV19 combines with J gene TRBJ1-2, with D tentatively TRBD1 (6 bases). V gave up 5 bases and J gave up 4 bases, with 20 bases separating them. Germline V gives CDR1 LNHDA, CDR2 SQIVND (reference sequence). There are 16 residues in the CDR3. CDR3 nucleotides: TGTGCCAGTAGTCGGTCAGGGGCCCTCAACTCCTATGGCTACACCTTC. Encoded protein: CASSRSGALNSYGYTF.

The chain links TRBV19 to TRBJ2-7; D unclear. Germline V CDR1 and CDR2: LNHDA, SQIVND (reference sequence). The CDR3 consists of 12 residues. V was shortened by 5 bases and J by 3 bases, with 8 bases between the two germline ends. The CDR3 DNA is TGTGCCAGTAGTGATGACCGCTACGAGCAGTACTTC. Translated, it gives CASSDDRYEQYF.

This clonotype was recorded at least ten times. The V and J genes are TRBV9 and TRBJ2-7; D may be TRBD1 (6 bases). Trimming left V 4 bases short and J 5 bases short, with 13 bases between. The CDR3 has 13 residues. CDR1 and CDR2 from the germline V gene are SGDLS and YYNGEE. The DNA for the CDR3 is TGTGCCAGCAGCCTAAAGGGGGTCCACGAGCAGTACTTC. It encodes CASSLKGVHEQYF.

On this clonotype: A read error is possible here, since a much larger clone lies one base away. This sequence joins TRBV27 and TRBJ1-1; 7 bases are shared with TRBD1. The CDR3 extends over 15 amino acids. The germline V gene has CDR1 MNHEY and CDR2 SMNVEV (reference sequence). After removal of 4 bases from V and 4 bases from J, the junction contained 9 bases not matched to a gene. In DNA, the CDR3 is TGTGCCAGCAGTTCCGACCGACAGGGTGCCACTGAAGCTTTCTTT. Residues: CASSSDRQGATEAFF.

This clonotype was counted a few times. The chain uses TRBV20-1 and TRBJ1-2, with D tentatively TRBD1 (5 bases). Germline CDR1 DFQATT, CDR2 SNEGSKA (reference sequence). The CDR3 totals 11 residues. Trimming took off 6 bases at V and 7 bases at J, with 12 bases between the two ends. CDR3 nucleotides: TGCAGTGCGACGCAGGGATCTGGCTACACCTTC. It is translated as CSATQGSGYTF.

In this sample, this clonotype turned up many times. The chain has TRBV7-2 and TRBJ2-1, with 8 bases aligning to TRBD1. With V trimmed by 5 bases and J by 2 bases, 8 bases remained unmatched. The CDR3 has 16 amino acids. Germline loops: CDR1 SGHTA, CDR2 FQGNSA. The DNA for the CDR3 is TGTGCCAGCAGCCCGCGGACAGGGACCACCTACAATGAGCAGTTCTTC. It encodes CASSPRTGTTYNEQFF.

V and J are TRBV4-2 and TRBJ1-2; no clear D gene. The CDR3 runs 12 residues. Germline CDR1 is LGHNA and CDR2 is YNFKEQ. V was clipped by 0 bases and J by 7 bases, with 6 bases between them. The CDR3 DNA reads TGTGCCAGCAGCCAAGATTCCGGTGGCTACACCTTC. It yields the protein CASSQDSGGYTF.

About this clonotype itself: Given a much more abundant clone one base away, this may be a read error. Here the CDR3 omits its conserved ending phenylalanine or tryptophan, so a read error is the likely source. The CDR3 protein is CATSDGTGGQGDTQYY. The CDR3 DNA is TGTGCCACCAGTGATGGGACAGGGGGCCAGGGAGATACGCAGTATTAT. The chain links TRBV24-1 to TRBJ2-3; 12 bases map to TRBD1. This CDR3 is built from 16 residues. J gave up 5 bases and V 3 bases, and 5 bases lay outside the gene matches. Germline CDR1 reads KGHDR; CDR2 reads SFDVKD.

The J gene is TRBJ1-6, the V gene TRBV20-1, with D maybe TRBD1 (6 bases). Germline V lookup: CDR1 DFQATT, CDR2 SNEGSKA (reference sequence). This CDR3 region has 14 residues. Trimming pared 5 bases from V and 8 bases from J, leaving 16 bases between. Here the CDR3 DNA reads TGCAGTGCTTATAAGGGACAAGGGGATTCACCCCTCCACTTT. It yields the protein CSAYKGQGDSPLHF.

This clonotype was observed many times. The rearrangement joins TRBV9 to TRBJ1-2; D remains ambiguous. The CDR3 runs to 14 residues. With 0 bases removed from V and 4 bases from J, the gap between germline ends came to 10 bases. Per germline, CDR1 SGDLS and CDR2 YYNGEE. The CDR3, as DNA: TGTGCCAGCAGCGTAGACTGGGTTCGCTATGGCTACACCTTC. This sequence encodes CASSVDWVRYGYTF.

This clonotype was recorded at least ten times. The rearrangement uses TRBV6-1 and TRBJ2-2; D gene uncertain. CDR3 length: 14 amino acids. Germline V gene data show CDR1 as MNHNS and CDR2 as SASEGT. V was pared by 7 bases and J by 2 bases, with 11 bases between. The CDR3 nucleotides are TGTGCCAGCATTCAGGTGCCAAACACCGGGGAGCTGTTTTTT. It specifies CASIQVPNTGELFF.

This clonotype was counted many times. The chain links TRBV20-1 to TRBJ2-1; the match to TRBD2 covers 9 bases. Germline-derived CDR1 and CDR2 are DFQATT and SNEGSKA (reference sequence). Trimming took 0 bases from V and 0 from J; bases not matched to a gene: 12. This CDR3 is 19 amino acids long. CDR3 bases: TGCAGTGCTAGAGATATCGGCGGGAGGGCCCCAAGCTCCTACAATGAGCAGTTCTTC. Protein sequence: CSARDIGGRAPSSYNEQFF.

This clonotype was seen repeatedly, ten times or more. The chain combines TRBV27 with TRBJ2-3; D may be TRBD1 (6 bases). This CDR3 is 14 amino acids long. Per the germline V gene, CDR1 is MNHEY and CDR2 is SMNVEV (reference sequence). The V gene lost 5 bases and the J gene lost 7 bases, with 16 bases spanning the gap. The CDR3 spells CASSMGTPGNTQYF. In nucleotides, the CDR3 is TGTGCCAGCAGTATGGGGACACCTGGGAATACGCAGTATTTT.

On this clonotype: Sequence at one end of the junction differs from germline and may be a read error. V usage is TRBV7-2 and J usage is TRBJ2-7, with TRBD1 matching 8 bases. The CDR3 consists of 16 residues. Germline loops: CDR1 SGHTA, CDR2 FQGNSA. The DNA of the CDR3 is TGTGTCAGCAGCTTAGAACAGGGGGGTTATTTCTACGAGCAGTACTTC. Translation: CVSSLEQGGYFYEQYF.

This sequence joins TRBV4-3 and TRBJ1-2; no firm D call. This CDR3 region has 15 residues. Trimming removed 4 bases from V and 0 bases from J, with 12 bases in between. Germline CDR1 and CDR2: LGHNA and YSLEER. CDR3 sequence (DNA): TGCGCCAGCAGCCCTGGCACCCGATCTAACTATGGCTACACCTTC. Translated: CASSPGTRSNYGYTF.

This clonotype came up many times. This rearrangement joins TRBV5-6 to TRBJ2-5; 12 positions match TRBD1. CDR3 length: 14 residues. V dropped 4 bases and J dropped 5; count of bases not matched to a gene: 3. Germline V gene lookup returns CDR1 SGHDT and CDR2 YYEEEE. CDR3 loop: CASSGDRGQETQYF. The CDR3 DNA follows: TGTGCCAGCAGCGGGGACAGGGGGCAGGAGACCCAGTACTTC.